These 19 T cell receptor beta chains were sequenced from one sample in a study of follicular helper T cells after annual influenza vaccination. Time point in this sample: 2015-2016 season, pre-vaccination. TCRdb's copy holds only in-frame clones and misses some; the assay was immunoSEQ multiplex PCR. In the table there are more than 9,000 clones, roughly 80% of which are singletons. The sequences come from CXCR5+ CD38- circulating T follicular helper cells from blood, collected on the day of influenza vaccination. Regarding subset: circulating Tfh, non-naive CD4+CXCR5+PD-1+ (ICOS+CD38+ or ICOS-CD38-). The receptor set was obtained from an adult who received the influenza vaccine.

Notes on this clone: Other DNA variants within this sample encode the same CDR3. This chain connects TRBV7-2 to TRBJ2-5; tentatively, D is TRBD2 (5 bases). Looked up from germline, CDR1 is SGHTA and CDR2 is FQGNSA. The V gene lost 2 bases and the J gene lost 0 bases, with 7 bases spanning the gap. The CDR3 loop spans 14 amino acids. CDR3 nucleotides: TGTGCCAGCAGCTTAAACGGGGACCAAGAGACCCAGTACTTC. Protein: CASSLNGDQETQYF.

This chain uses TRBV7-2 with TRBJ2-3; D not certain. Germline V gene sequence: CDR1 SGHTA, CDR2 FQGNSA. Trimming shortened V by 0 bases and J by 0 bases, and 13 bases separated the two germline ends. The CDR3 covers 17 residues. This chain's CDR3 is CASSLAPWGSSTDTQYF. The CDR3, as DNA: TGTGCCAGCAGCTTAGCGCCATGGGGATCTAGCACAGATACGCAGTATTTT.

This chain joins TRBV5-5 and TRBJ2-1, with TRBD1 as a possible D gene (6 bases). The V end was cut by 0 bases, the J end by 2 bases, with 9 bases between. From germline, CDR1 is SGHKS and CDR2 YYEKEE (reference sequence). CDR3 length: 15 residues. CDR3 protein: CASSLDREAYNEQFF. The DNA for the CDR3 is TGTGCCAGCAGCTTGGACAGGGAAGCCTACAATGAGCAGTTCTTC.

The J gene is TRBJ2-3, the V gene TRBV11-3; 8 nucleotides line up with TRBD2. CDR1 SGHNT and CDR2 YENEEA come from the germline V gene. V gave up 4 bases and J gave up 4 bases; unmatched junction bases: 4. The CDR3 length is 14 residues. CDR3 DNA: TGTGCCAGCAGCTCTAGCGGGTCCTCAGATACGCAGTATTTT. This encodes CASSSSGSSDTQYF. Drawing the rest from reference TRBV11-3 and TRBJ2-3, the complete variable domain is EAGVVQSPRYKIIEKKQPVAFWCNPISGHNTLYWYLQNLGQGPELLIRYENEEAVDDSQLPKDRFSAERLKGVDSTLKIQPAELGDSAVYLCASSSSGSSDTQYFGPGTRLTVL.

This chain joins TRBV14 and TRBJ1-5; 7 positions agree with TRBD1. CDR1 and CDR2 (germline): SGHDN, FVKESK. This CDR3 is built from 17 residues. Trimming took 2 bases from V and 5 from J; bases not matched to a gene: 12. CDR3 bases: TGTGCCAGCAGCCAACGGACCGACCACCAGGGGGATCAGCCCCAGCATTTT. Translated: CASSQRTDHQGDQPQHF.

The chain joins TRBV29-1 to TRBJ2-2; 8 nucleotides agree with TRBD2. CDR1 and CDR2 (germline): SQVTM, ANQGSEA. The CDR3 length is 14 residues. With V trimmed by 4 bases and J by 4 bases, 5 bases remained unmatched. CDR3 loop: CSVVGRGRTGELFF. CDR3 DNA sequence: TGCAGCGTTGTCGGGAGGGGTCGCACCGGGGAGCTGTTTTTT.

The chain couples TRBV7-2 to TRBJ1-2, with D perhaps TRBD1 (6 bases). V gave up 1 base and J gave up 8 bases, with 14 bases separating them. Germline CDR1 is SGHTA and CDR2 is FQGNSA. The length of the CDR3 is 14 residues. CDR3 residues: CASSLDREIVGYTF. CDR3 in DNA: TGTGCCAGCAGCTTAGACAGGGAGATTGTCGGCTACACCTTC.

V is TRBV6-5 and J is TRBJ2-7; 9 nucleotides line up with TRBD2. Germline V gene sequence: CDR1 MNHEY, CDR2 SVGAGI. With 5 bases clipped from V and 4 bases from J, the junction kept 6 bases outside the gene matches. The CDR3 consists of 14 residues. Here the CDR3 DNA reads TGTGCCAGCAGTCTAACTAGCGGGCGGTACGAGCAGTACTTC. The encoded protein is CASSLTSGRYEQYF.

This sequence joins TRBV5-1 and TRBJ2-2; TRBD1 matches 9 bases. There are 14 residues in the CDR3. V was clipped by 6 bases and J by 7 bases; unmatched bases: 7. The V gene's germline CDR1 is SGHRS and CDR2 YFSETQ. The CDR3 protein is CASKGTGGDGELFF. The DNA for the CDR3 is TGCGCCAGCAAGGGCACAGGGGGCGACGGGGAGCTGTTTTTT.

The chain combines TRBV5-1 with TRBJ2-1; 7 bases match TRBD2. CDR3 length: 16 residues. In germline, CDR1 is SGHRS, CDR2 YFSETQ. V trimming: 1 base; J trimming: 2 bases; junction bases outside the gene matches: 6. CDR3 in DNA: TGCGCCAGCAGCTTGACGCTAGCGGACCCCTACAATGAGCAGTTCTTC. It translates to CASSLTLADPYNEQFF.

V gene TRBV15 combines with J gene TRBJ2-3; TRBD2 matches at 7 bases. The germline CDR1 and CDR2 sequences are LNHNV and YYDKDF (reference sequence). V dropped 3 bases and J dropped 0; count of bases not matched to a gene: 3. The CDR3 consists of 15 residues. CDR3 in amino acids: CATSRGGSSTDTQYF. The CDR3 DNA reads as TGTGCCACCAGCAGGGGCGGGAGTAGCACAGATACGCAGTATTTT.

The J gene is TRBJ1-1, the V gene TRBV18; TRBD1 matches at 8 bases. The CDR3 is 16 amino acids. V dropped 3 bases and J dropped 5; count of bases not matched to a gene: 11. Germline CDR1 reads KGHSH; CDR2 reads LQKENI. The CDR3 bases are TGTGCCAGCTCACCGAGGACGCGGACAGGGAGGACTGAAGCTTTCTTT. Translation gives CASSPRTRTGRTEAFF.

The rearrangement uses TRBV2 and TRBJ2-2, with 11 bases that match TRBD2. Germline values: CDR1 SNHLY, CDR2 FYNNEI. The CDR3 sequence is 16 residues long. J gave up 5 bases and V 2 bases, and 4 bases lay outside the gene matches. Here the CDR3 reads CASSEITSGGTGELFF. The CDR3 DNA follows: TGTGCCAGCAGTGAAATCACTAGCGGGGGAACCGGGGAGCTGTTTTTT.

This clone has just one count. The chain combines TRBV19 with TRBJ2-3, with D uncertain. The CDR3 totals 13 residues. V lost 4 bases, J lost 7 bases, and 12 bases lay in between. Germline V gene data show CDR1 as LNHDA and CDR2 as SQIVND (reference sequence). CDR3 protein: CASSTEKQNTQYF. The CDR3 bases are TGTGCCAGTAGTACCGAAAAACAAAATACGCAGTATTTT.

The chain links TRBV6-6 to TRBJ2-6; D assignment may be TRBD1 or TRBD2 (5 bases each). The CDR3 has 15 amino acids. V was trimmed by 6 bases and J by 2 bases, leaving 11 bases between them. Per germline, CDR1 MNHNY and CDR2 SVGAGI (reference sequence). The CDR3 nucleotides read TGTGCCAGCAGAAGAGGGGTAACTGGGGCCAACGTCCTGACTTTC. Its protein is CASRRGVTGANVLTF.

V and J are TRBV28 and TRBJ2-7, with D tentatively TRBD2 (6 bases). Germline loops: CDR1 MDHEN, CDR2 SYDVKM. With 6 bases removed from V and 0 bases from J, the gap between germline ends came to 12 bases. The CDR3 loop spans 14 amino acids. The DNA for the CDR3 is TGTGCCAGCAGGCGTGGGGGGAACTCCTACGAGCAGTACTTC. This gives the protein CASRRGGNSYEQYF.

The chain carries TRBV30 and TRBJ2-2, with D perhaps TRBD1 (5 bases). The germline V gene encodes CDR1 GTSNPN and CDR2 SVGIG (reference sequence). This CDR3 is 15 amino acids long. Trimming left V 0 bases short and J 4 bases short, with 12 bases between. The CDR3 DNA is TGTGCCTGGAGTGTTTCGTATCAGGGCACCGGGGAGCTGTTTTTT. This translates into CAWSVSYQGTGELFF. Using reference TRBV30 and TRBJ2-2 for the parts outside the CDR3, the full variable domain is SQTIHQWPATLVQPVGSPLSLECTVEGTSNPNLYWYRQAAGRGLQLLFYSVGIGQISSEVPQNLSASRPQDRQFILSSKKLLLSDSGFYLCAWSVSYQGTGELFFGEGSRLTVL.

The rearrangement joins TRBV19 to TRBJ1-2; TRBD1 agrees at 8 bases. The CDR3 consists of 13 residues. From germline, CDR1 is LNHDA and CDR2 SQIVND (reference sequence). The ends lost 6 bases at V and 2 bases at J; junction bases unmatched: 2. The CDR3 spells CASSRTGNYGYTF. DNA of the CDR3: TGTGCCAGTAGCCGGACAGGGAACTATGGCTACACCTTC. The variable domain in full, with the rest retrieved from reference TRBV19 and TRBJ1-2, is DGGITQSPKYLFRKEGQNVTLSCEQNLNHDAMYWYRQDPGQGLRLIYYSQIVNDFQKGDIAEGYSVSREKKESFPLTVTSAQKNPTAFYLCASSRTGNYGYTFGSGTRLTVV.

This clone was seen a single time. This chain joins TRBV5-4 and TRBJ1-2; 8 bases fit TRBD1. The V and J ends lost 2 bases and 8 bases, in that order; junction bases with no gene match: 5. This CDR3 is built from 13 residues. CDR1 and CDR2 from the germline V gene are SGHNT and YYREEE (reference sequence). CDR3 coding DNA: TGTGCCAGCAGCTTCGACAGGGGTACCGGCTACACCTTC. It translates to CASSFDRGTGYTF.